The T cell receptor (beta chain) described here comes from a study of cytomegalovirus exposure and HLA in healthy donors. As for the study in general: It was reported in a later analysis that the same platform had been used for the 120 or so validation repertoires as for the 550 to 700 first-cohort repertoires.

Germline values: CDR1 MDHEN, CDR2 SYDVKM. The CDR3 covers 15 residues. V shed 5 bases and J 1 base; nucleotides not matched to a gene: 5. Worth noting for this clone: Its antigen is as yet unknown.

Overall study findings and caveats: In the 130 or so validation repertoires, a later analysis found that first-cohort TCR clusters tended to co-occur. Rarity characterized most TCR sequences, yet some public TCRs appeared in many donors.

Profiling relied on immunoSEQ multiplex PCR, and the TCRdb table lists in-frame clones only, not all of them. The sample yields about 400,000 clones, 86% seen once. The origin of this receptor is a young woman in good health and CMV-seronegative. This sequence joins TRBV28 and TRBJ1-5, with 7 bases that match TRBD1. Sequencing used PBMCs. The CDR3 sequence is CASSLGGQSNQPQHF. The CDR3 DNA reads as TGTGCCAGCAGTCTAGGGGGACAGAGCAATCAGCCCCAGCATTTT. The entire variable domain, with the rest obtained from reference TRBV28 and TRBJ1-5, is as follows: DVKVTQSSRYLVKRTGEKVFLECVQDMDHENMFWYRQDPGLGLRLIYFSYDVKMKEKGDIPEGYSVSREKKERFSLILESASTNQTSMYLCASSLGGQSNQPQHFGDGTRLSIL.